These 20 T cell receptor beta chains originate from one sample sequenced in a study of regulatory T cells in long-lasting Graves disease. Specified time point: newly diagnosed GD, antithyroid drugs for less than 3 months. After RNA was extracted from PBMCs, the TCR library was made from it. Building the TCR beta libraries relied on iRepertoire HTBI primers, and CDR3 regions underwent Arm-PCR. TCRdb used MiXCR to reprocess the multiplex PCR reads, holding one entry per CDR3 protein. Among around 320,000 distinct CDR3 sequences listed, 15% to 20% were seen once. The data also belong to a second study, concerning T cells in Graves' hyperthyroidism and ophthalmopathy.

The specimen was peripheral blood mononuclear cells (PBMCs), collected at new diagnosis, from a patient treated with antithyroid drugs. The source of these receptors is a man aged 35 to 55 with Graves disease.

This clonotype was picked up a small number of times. This CDR3 reads CASSHVEWDGNYEQYF. CDR3 DNA: TGTGCCAGCAGCCACGTGGAGTGGGACGGGAACTACGAGCAGTACTTC. The V and J genes are TRBV14 and TRBJ2-7; TRBD1 or TRBD2 may be the D gene (5 bases each). Germline V gene sequence: CDR1 SGHDN, CDR2 FVKESK. V shed 3 bases and J shed 3 bases, with 18 bases lying between them. CDR3 length: 16 residues.

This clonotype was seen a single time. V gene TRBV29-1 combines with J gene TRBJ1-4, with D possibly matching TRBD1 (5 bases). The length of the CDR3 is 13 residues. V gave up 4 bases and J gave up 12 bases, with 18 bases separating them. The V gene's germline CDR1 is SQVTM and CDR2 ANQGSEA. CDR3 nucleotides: TGCAGCGTTGCCCCGAGAGGAGCGGGGGAACTGTTTTTT. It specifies CSVAPRGAGELFF. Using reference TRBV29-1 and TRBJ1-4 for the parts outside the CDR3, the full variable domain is SAVISQKPSRDICQRGTSLTIQCQVDSQVTMMFWYRQQPGQSLTLIATANQGSEATYESGFVIDKFPISRPNLTFSTLTVSNMSPEDSSIYLCSVAPRGAGELFFGSGTQLSVL.

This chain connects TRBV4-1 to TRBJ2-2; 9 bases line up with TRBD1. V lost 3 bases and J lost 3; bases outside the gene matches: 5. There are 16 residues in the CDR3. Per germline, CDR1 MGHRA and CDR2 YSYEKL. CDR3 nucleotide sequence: TGCGCCAGCAGCCAGTCCGGGACAGGGTACACCGGGGAGCTGTTTTTT. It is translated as CASSQSGTGYTGELFF.

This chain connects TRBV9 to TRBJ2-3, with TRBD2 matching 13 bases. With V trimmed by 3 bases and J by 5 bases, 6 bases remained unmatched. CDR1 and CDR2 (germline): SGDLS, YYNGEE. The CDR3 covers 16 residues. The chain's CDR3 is CASSATSGGAKDTQYF. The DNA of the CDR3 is TGTGCCAGCAGCGCAACTAGCGGGGGGGCCAAAGATACGCAGTATTTT.

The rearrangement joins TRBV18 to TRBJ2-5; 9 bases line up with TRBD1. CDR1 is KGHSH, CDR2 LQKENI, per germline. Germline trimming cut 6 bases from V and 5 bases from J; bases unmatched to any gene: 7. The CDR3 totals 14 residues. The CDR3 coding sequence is TGTGCCAGCTCCGGGACAGGGAAGTTGGAGACCCAGTACTTC. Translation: CASSGTGKLETQYF.

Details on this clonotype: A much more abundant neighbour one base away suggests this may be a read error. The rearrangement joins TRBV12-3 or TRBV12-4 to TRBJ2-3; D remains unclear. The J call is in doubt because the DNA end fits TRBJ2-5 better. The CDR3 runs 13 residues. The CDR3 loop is CASSWSASGTQYF. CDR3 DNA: TGTGCCAGCAGTTGGTCAGCCTCTGGGACCCAGTACTTC.

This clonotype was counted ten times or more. This chain's CDR3 is CASSLATDNEQFF. CDR3 coding DNA: TGTGCCAGCAGCTTGGCCACAGACAATGAGCAGTTCTTC. This chain uses TRBV11-2 with TRBJ2-1; D remains unclear. Trimming pared 3 bases from V and 5 bases from J, leaving 8 bases between. The CDR3 length is 13 residues. CDR1 SGHAT and CDR2 FQNNGV come from the germline V gene.

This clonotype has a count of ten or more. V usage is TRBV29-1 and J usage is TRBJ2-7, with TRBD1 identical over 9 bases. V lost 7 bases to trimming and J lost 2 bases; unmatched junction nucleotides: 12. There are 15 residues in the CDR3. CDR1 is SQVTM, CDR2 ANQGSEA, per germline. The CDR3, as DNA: TGCAGCGCGCCCGGGACAGGGAGAAAAACCTACGAGCAGTACTTC. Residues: CSAPGTGRKTYEQYF.

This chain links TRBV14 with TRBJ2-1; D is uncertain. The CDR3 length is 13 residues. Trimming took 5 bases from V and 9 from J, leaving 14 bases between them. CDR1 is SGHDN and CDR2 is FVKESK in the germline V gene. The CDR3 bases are TGTGCCAGCAGCGATTACCTCTTAGGTGAGCAGTTCTTC. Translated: CASSDYLLGEQFF.

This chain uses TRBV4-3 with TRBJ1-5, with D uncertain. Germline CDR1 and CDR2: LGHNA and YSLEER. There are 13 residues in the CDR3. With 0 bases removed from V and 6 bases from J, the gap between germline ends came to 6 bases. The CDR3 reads CASSQELAQPQHF. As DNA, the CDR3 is TGCGCCAGCAGCCAAGAATTAGCTCAGCCCCAGCATTTT.

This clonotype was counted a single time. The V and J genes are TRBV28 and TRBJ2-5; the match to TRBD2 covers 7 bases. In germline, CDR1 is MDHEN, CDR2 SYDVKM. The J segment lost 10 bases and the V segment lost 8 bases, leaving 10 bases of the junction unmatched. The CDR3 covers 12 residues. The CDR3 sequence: CASGGGDAVQYF. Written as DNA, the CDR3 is TGTGCCAGCGGGGGGGGGGATGCTGTCCAGTACTTC. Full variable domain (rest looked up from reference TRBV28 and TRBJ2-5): DVKVTQSSRYLVKRTGEKVFLECVQDMDHENMFWYRQDPGLGLRLIYFSYDVKMKEKGDIPEGYSVSREKKERFSLILESASTNQTSMYLCASGGGDAVQYFGPGTRLLVL.

CDR3 nucleotides: TGTGCCAGCACCGCAGGGGGGCACTCCTACGAGCAGTACTTC. As protein: CASTAGGHSYEQYF. The chain couples TRBV2 to TRBJ2-7, with D possibly matching TRBD1 (7 bases). Germline V gives CDR1 SNHLY, CDR2 FYNNEI. Trimming pared 7 bases from V and 0 bases from J, leaving 13 bases between. The CDR3 sequence is 14 residues long.

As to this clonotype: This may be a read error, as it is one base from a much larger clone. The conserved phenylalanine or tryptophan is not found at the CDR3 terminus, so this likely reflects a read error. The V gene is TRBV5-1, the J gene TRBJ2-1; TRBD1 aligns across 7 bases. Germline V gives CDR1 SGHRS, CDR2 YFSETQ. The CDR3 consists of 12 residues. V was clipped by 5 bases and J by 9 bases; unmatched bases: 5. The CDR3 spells CASREGGIEQFS. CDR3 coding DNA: TGCGCCAGCAGAGAAGGGGGCATTGAGCAGTTCTCC.

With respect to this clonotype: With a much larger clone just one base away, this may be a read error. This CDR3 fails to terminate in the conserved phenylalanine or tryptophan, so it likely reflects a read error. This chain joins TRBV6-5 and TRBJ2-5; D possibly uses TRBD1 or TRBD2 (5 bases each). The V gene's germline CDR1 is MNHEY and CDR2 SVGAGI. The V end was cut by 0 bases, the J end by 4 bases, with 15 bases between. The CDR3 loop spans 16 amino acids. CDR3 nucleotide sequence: TGTGCCAGCAGTTACTCGGGGGTAACGATAGGAGAGACCCAGTACCTC. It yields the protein CASSYSGVTIGETQYL.

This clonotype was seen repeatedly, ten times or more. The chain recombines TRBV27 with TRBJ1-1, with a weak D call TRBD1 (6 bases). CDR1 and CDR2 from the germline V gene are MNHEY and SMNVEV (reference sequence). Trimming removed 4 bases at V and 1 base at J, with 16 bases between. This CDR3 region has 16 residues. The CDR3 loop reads CASSSSLGGANTEAFF. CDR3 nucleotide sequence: TGTGCCAGCAGTTCTTCCCTTGGGGGCGCGAACACTGAAGCTTTCTTT.

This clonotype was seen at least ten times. The CDR3 DNA sequence: TGCGCCAGCAGCCCGGGACAGTACCAAGAGACCCAGTACTTC. Its translation: CASSPGQYQETQYF. The V call is TRBV5-1, the J call TRBJ2-5, with 7 bases aligning to TRBD1. The germline gives CDR1 SGHRS, CDR2 YFSETQ. This CDR3 is built from 14 residues. The junction had 3 bases not matched to a gene; V was cut back by 4 bases and J by 0 bases. The full variable domain, completed using reference TRBV5-1 and TRBJ2-5, is KAGVTQTPRYLIKTRGQQVTLSCSPISGHRSVSWYQQTPGQGLQFLFEYFSETQRNKGNFPGRFSGRQFSNSRSEMNVSTLELGDSALYLCASSPGQYQETQYFGPGTRLLVL.

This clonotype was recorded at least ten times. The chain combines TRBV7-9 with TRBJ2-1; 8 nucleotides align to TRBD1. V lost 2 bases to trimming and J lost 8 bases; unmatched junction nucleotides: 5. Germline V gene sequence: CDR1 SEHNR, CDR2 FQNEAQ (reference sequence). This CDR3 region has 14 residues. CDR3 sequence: CASSLTQGADEQFF. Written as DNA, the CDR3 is TGTGCCAGCAGCTTAACCCAGGGGGCCGATGAGCAGTTCTTC.

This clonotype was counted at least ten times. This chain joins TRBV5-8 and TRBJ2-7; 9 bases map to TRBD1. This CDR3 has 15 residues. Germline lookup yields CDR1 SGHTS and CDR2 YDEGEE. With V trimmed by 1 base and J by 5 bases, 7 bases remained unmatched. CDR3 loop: CASSLPRTGVDEQYF. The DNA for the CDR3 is TGTGCCAGCAGCTTGCCCAGGACAGGGGTCGACGAGCAGTACTTC. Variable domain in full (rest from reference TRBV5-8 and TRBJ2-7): EAGVTQSPTHLIKTRGQQATLRCSPISGHTSVYWYQQALGLGLQFLLWYDEGEERNRGNFPPRFSGRQFPNYSSELNVNALELEDSALYLCASSLPRTGVDEQYFGPGTRLTVT.

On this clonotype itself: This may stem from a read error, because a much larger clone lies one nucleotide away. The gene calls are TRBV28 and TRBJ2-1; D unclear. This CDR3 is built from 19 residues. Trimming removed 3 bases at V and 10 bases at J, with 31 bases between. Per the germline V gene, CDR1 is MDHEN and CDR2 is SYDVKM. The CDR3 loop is CASSFETSRVGQVSYEQFF. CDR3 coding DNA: TGTGCCAGCAGTTTTGAGACAAGTCGAGTGGGCCAAGTCTCCTACGAGCAGTTCTTC.

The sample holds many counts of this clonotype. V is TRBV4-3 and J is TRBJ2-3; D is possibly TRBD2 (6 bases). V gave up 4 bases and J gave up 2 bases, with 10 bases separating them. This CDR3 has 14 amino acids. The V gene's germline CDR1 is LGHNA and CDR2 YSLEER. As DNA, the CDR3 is TGCGCCAGCAGCCGGGAGGAGGACACAGATACGCAGTATTTT. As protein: CASSREEDTDTQYF.